One and the same sample provided the 26 T cell receptor beta chains below, sequenced in a study of blood T cell repertoires in COVID-19. Sequenced by immunoSEQ multiplex PCR; TCRdb stores in-frame clones only, minus some. This table holds approximately 110,000 clones, about 80% found once. What was sequenced was peripheral blood. These TCRs come from a woman aged 70 to 79 with acute or convalescent COVID-19.

This clone appeared once. CDR3 nucleotide sequence: TGTGCCAGCAGCGTAGGTAGGTTTGCCGGCGGACAGGGGAATTTGAACACTGAAGCTTTCTTT. This translates into CASSVGRFAGGQGNLNTEAFF. The chain is built from TRBV9 and TRBJ1-1, with 9 nucleotides matching TRBD1. CDR3 size: 21 residues. Germline V lookup: CDR1 SGDLS, CDR2 YYNGEE. V was clipped by 0 bases and J by 0 bases; unmatched bases: 18.

In this sample, this clone turned up once. The J gene is TRBJ2-7, the V gene TRBV30; tentative D call: TRBD2 (7 bases). V was trimmed by 4 bases and J by 1 base, leaving 11 bases between them. From germline, CDR1 is GTSNPN and CDR2 SVGIG (reference sequence). The CDR3 contains 13 residues. CDR3 protein: CAWTRGASYEQYF. CDR3 bases: TGTGCCTGGACCCGGGGGGCGTCCTACGAGCAGTACTTC.

This clone came up many times. The CDR3 DNA is TGTGCCAGCAGCTTAGACGGACTGTACAATGAGCAGTTCTTC. This encodes CASSLDGLYNEQFF. V and J are TRBV11-2 and TRBJ2-1; D is perhaps TRBD2 (5 bases). V was trimmed by 0 bases and J by 4 bases, leaving 7 bases between them. CDR3 size: 14 residues. Germline CDR1 and CDR2: SGHAT and FQNNGV.

In its sample, this clone was seen a few times. The V gene is TRBV27, the J gene TRBJ2-7, with 9 bases identical to TRBD2. Trimming at V came to 5 bases and at J to 7 bases, leaving 9 bases not matched to a gene. This CDR3 spans 14 amino acids. Germline values: CDR1 MNHEY, CDR2 SMNVEV (reference sequence). CDR3 DNA sequence: TGTGCCAGCAGTATAGCGGGGGCCGTTGGGGAGCAGTACTTC. This gives the protein CASSIAGAVGEQYF.

In this sample, this clone turned up a few times. The J gene is TRBJ2-5, the V gene TRBV24-1, with 7 bases that match TRBD2. Germline V gene lookup returns CDR1 KGHDR and CDR2 SFDVKD. The CDR3 is 14 amino acids. J gave up 5 bases and V 5 bases, and 7 bases lay outside the gene matches. The CDR3 protein is CATSGGLGQETQYF. The CDR3 DNA follows: TGTGCCACCAGTGGCGGACTAGGGCAGGAGACCCAGTACTTC.

This clone showed up just a few times. The sample holds other DNA sequences that translate to the same CDR3. This chain joins TRBV19 and TRBJ1-1; a weak D match, TRBD1 (5 bases). The ends were cut back, 3 bases at V and 5 bases at J, with 10 bases in the middle. The CDR3 totals 13 residues. The germline V gene encodes CDR1 LNHDA and CDR2 SQIVND (reference sequence). The CDR3 is CASSIVQGTEAFF. The CDR3 nucleotides are TGTGCCAGTAGTATTGTTCAGGGAACTGAAGCTTTCTTT. Drawing the rest from reference TRBV19 and TRBJ1-1, the complete variable domain is DGGITQSPKYLFRKEGQNVTLSCEQNLNHDAMYWYRQDPGQGLRLIYYSQIVNDFQKGDIAEGYSVSREKKESFPLTVTSAQKNPTAFYLCASSIVQGTEAFFGQGTRLTVV.

This chain joins TRBV23-1 and TRBJ2-7, with 9 bases fitting TRBD1. TRBV23-1 is recorded as an ORF, its role being uncertain. There are 16 residues in the CDR3. Trimming cost V 4 bases and J 5 bases; bases outside gene matches: 12. The CDR3 DNA reads as TGCGCCAGCAGTCTCCGGACAGGGGATATGAGGAACGAGCAGTACTTC. It yields the protein CASSLRTGDMRNEQYF.

The gene calls are TRBV27 and TRBJ1-2, with a weak D call TRBD1 (5 bases). CDR3 size: 15 residues. Germline V gene sequence: CDR1 MNHEY, CDR2 SMNVEV (reference sequence). V lost 3 bases, J lost 2 bases, and 13 bases lay in between. The CDR3 region has the DNA TGTGCCAGCAGTTTTGCAGGGAGGGGAAACTATGGCTACACCTTC. The encoded protein is CASSFAGRGNYGYTF.

J is TRBJ2-6 and V is TRBV19; weak D call: TRBD2 (5 bases). Germline V gene data show CDR1 as LNHDA and CDR2 as SQIVND (reference sequence). V dropped 3 bases and J dropped 3 bases, with 12 bases sitting between them. This CDR3 has 16 amino acids. This CDR3 is CASSIGGVGGANVLTF. The CDR3 DNA sequence: TGTGCCAGTAGTATCGGAGGTGTCGGTGGGGCCAACGTCCTGACTTTC.

There are a few counts of this clone. The chain uses TRBV5-4 and TRBJ2-1; 9 nucleotides line up with TRBD2. The junction had 6 bases not matched to a gene; V was cut back by 0 bases and J by 8 bases. There are 15 residues in the CDR3. Germline loops: CDR1 SGHNT, CDR2 YYREEE (reference sequence). This chain's CDR3 is CASSLGAGGPYEQFF. The CDR3 DNA sequence: TGTGCCAGCAGCTTGGGTGCGGGGGGGCCCTATGAGCAGTTCTTC. The full variable domain, completed using reference TRBV5-4 and TRBJ2-1, is ETGVTQSPTHLIKTRGQQVTLRCSSQSGHNTVSWYQQALGQGPQFIFQYYREEENGRGNFPPRFSGLQFPNYSSELNVNALELDDSALYLCASSLGAGGPYEQFFGPGTRLTVL.

The chain couples TRBV3-1 (or the pseudogene TRBV3-2) to TRBJ1-1; TRBD1 aligns across 9 bases. The J segment lost 3 bases and the V segment lost 2 bases, leaving 25 bases of the junction unmatched. Germline V CDR1 and CDR2: LGHDT, YNNKEL (reference sequence). The CDR3 sequence is 22 residues long. CDR3 in DNA: TGTGCCAGCAGCCAACCCACGTTTGGGACAGGGCAAACTTTGGGTTTGTACACTGAAGCTTTCTTT. It codes for CASSQPTFGTGQTLGLYTEAFF.

The chain carries TRBV5-1 and TRBJ1-2, with no clear D. Germline values: CDR1 SGHRS, CDR2 YFSETQ. The CDR3 covers 14 residues. V lost 0 bases to trimming and J lost 7 bases, with 13 bases between them. In DNA form, the CDR3 reads TGCGCCAGCAGCTTGGAGGGAGCGGGTCCTGGCTACACCTTC. It specifies CASSLEGAGPGYTF.

This chain links TRBV20-1 with TRBJ2-5; TRBD1 aligns across 8 bases. The V and J ends lost 3 bases and 5 bases, in that order; junction bases with no gene match: 8. From germline, CDR1 is DFQATT and CDR2 SNEGSKA (reference sequence). The CDR3 sequence is 14 residues long. The CDR3 reads CSASIGTGPETQYF. Here the CDR3 DNA reads TGCAGTGCTAGTATCGGGACAGGCCCTGAGACCCAGTACTTC.

Only one count was recorded for this clone. Other DNA sequences in this sample translate to the same CDR3. J is TRBJ1-4 and V is TRBV28, with 8 bases identical to TRBD1. Trimming removed 1 base from V and 4 bases from J; junction bases left unmatched: 5. CDR1 and CDR2 (germline): MDHEN, SYDVKM. This CDR3 is 16 amino acids long. The chain's CDR3 is CASSLLDRGSNEKLFF. The CDR3 coding sequence is TGTGCCAGCAGTTTATTAGACAGGGGTAGTAATGAAAAACTGTTTTTT. Using reference TRBV28 and TRBJ1-4 for the parts outside the CDR3, the full variable domain is DVKVTQSSRYLVKRTGEKVFLECVQDMDHENMFWYRQDPGLGLRLIYFSYDVKMKEKGDIPEGYSVSREKKERFSLILESASTNQTSMYLCASSLLDRGSNEKLFFGSGTQLSVL.

The V gene is TRBV2, the J gene TRBJ2-2, with a weak D call TRBD1 (5 bases). Germline V gene sequence: CDR1 SNHLY, CDR2 FYNNEI. The CDR3 spans 16 residues. The V end lost 4 bases, the J end lost 5 bases, and 17 bases lay between the germline ends. The CDR3 here is CASSVDQGRKTGELFF. CDR3 DNA: TGTGCCAGCAGTGTCGATCAGGGAAGGAAGACCGGGGAGCTGTTTTTT.

The chain couples TRBV5-1 to TRBJ1-1; no reliable D call. The V end was cut by 6 bases, the J end by 1 base, with 13 bases between. Per the germline V gene, CDR1 is SGHRS and CDR2 is YFSETQ. The CDR3 runs 14 residues. CDR3 bases: TGCGCCAGCACTCTTAAGGCGGGGAACACTGAAGCTTTCTTT. Protein product: CASTLKAGNTEAFF.

A note on this clone: Additional DNA sequences in this sample encode the identical CDR3. The chain combines TRBV30 with TRBJ1-5; D is unclear. Between the trimmed V and J ends, which lost 0 bases and 0 bases, there was a span of 6 bases. The germline V gene encodes CDR1 GTSNPN and CDR2 SVGIG (reference sequence). There are 14 residues in the CDR3. The DNA of the CDR3 is TGTGCCTGGAGTGTACGAGGTAGCAATCAGCCCCAGCATTTT. Amino acids: CAWSVRGSNQPQHF.

There are many counts of this clone. This sequence joins TRBV30 and TRBJ2-7, with 9 bases fitting TRBD2. V lost 3 bases to trimming and J lost 6 bases; unmatched junction nucleotides: 6. Germline CDR1 and CDR2: GTSNPN and SVGIG (reference sequence). The CDR3 is made up of 13 amino acids. CDR3 amino acids: CAWSQRGVVEQYF. The CDR3 DNA follows: TGTGCCTGGAGCCAGCGGGGGGTAGTCGAGCAGTACTTC.

This clone came up once. The V gene is TRBV6-5, the J gene TRBJ2-3; 11 bases agree with TRBD2. The CDR3 totals 15 residues. V lost 5 bases and J lost 1; bases outside the gene matches: 2. Per germline, CDR1 MNHEY and CDR2 SVGAGI. The chain's CDR3 is CASSTSGGGTDTQYF. The CDR3 bases are TGTGCCAGCAGTACTAGCGGGGGAGGCACAGATACGCAGTATTTT.

This clone has only a few counts. This chain connects TRBV5-1 to TRBJ2-7, with D uncertain. The length of the CDR3 is 14 residues. The V gene's germline CDR1 is SGHRS and CDR2 YFSETQ. Trimming removed 2 bases from V and 0 bases from J, with 9 bases in between. Written as DNA, the CDR3 is TGCGCCAGCAGCTTTGTGGCTAGCTCCTACGAGCAGTACTTC. Its translation: CASSFVASSYEQYF.

This clone was seen a few times. The V gene is TRBV6-5, the J gene TRBJ1-3; D may be TRBD1 (6 bases). The V gene's germline CDR1 is MNHEY and CDR2 SVGAGI. Trimming left V 9 bases short and J 0 bases short, with 15 bases between. The CDR3 extends over 15 amino acids. CDR3 nucleotide sequence: TGTGCCAGTCTCCGGGACACGGGCTCTGGAAACACCATATATTTT. Its translation: CASLRDTGSGNTIYF.

The chain combines TRBV7-9 with TRBJ2-7; D unresolved. Germline V gives CDR1 SEHNR, CDR2 FQNEAQ (reference sequence). This CDR3 region has 11 residues. The V end was cut by 4 bases, the J end by 8 bases, with 9 bases between. CDR3 DNA: TGTGCCAGCAGCTCCTCTTTTAAGCAGTACTTC. Protein product: CASSSSFKQYF.

The genes are TRBV10-3 and TRBJ2-1; 9 positions match TRBD2. Germline V gene data show CDR1 as ENHRY and CDR2 as SYGVKD. CDR3 length: 15 residues. Germline trimming cut 3 bases from V and 7 bases from J; bases unmatched to any gene: 7. In DNA, the CDR3 is TGTGCCATCAGTGAACCTAGCGGGGTTCAAAATGAGCAGTTCTTC. It codes for CAISEPSGVQNEQFF.

The chain joins TRBV11-2 to TRBJ1-3; D unresolved. Trimming removed 4 bases from V and 1 base from J, with 14 bases in between. Germline loops: CDR1 SGHAT, CDR2 FQNNGV. The CDR3 has 16 residues. CDR3 bases: TGTGCCAGCAGCTCAACCCGGAGGGTGTCTGGAAACACCATATATTTT. As protein: CASSSTRRVSGNTIYF.

The V gene is TRBV10-3, the J gene TRBJ1-1; perhaps TRBD1 as D (5 bases). Germline assignment: CDR1 ENHRY and CDR2 SYGVKD. This CDR3 comprises 15 residues. Deletions cut 4 bases from V and 0 bases from J, with 12 bases between. The CDR3 nucleotides are TGTGCCATCAGTGGCAGGGCCCAAATGAACACTGAAGCTTTCTTT. This codes for CAISGRAQMNTEAFF.

The chain carries TRBV19 and TRBJ2-1; 16 bases line up with TRBD2. Germline values: CDR1 LNHDA, CDR2 SQIVND (reference sequence). The CDR3 totals 21 residues. Unmatched junction bases numbered 14, after V lost 3 bases and J lost 3 bases. CDR3 protein: CASSITASGTSGGAVYNEQFF. DNA for the CDR3: TGTGCCAGTAGTATCACGGCCTCCGGGACTAGCGGGGGGGCTGTCTACAATGAGCAGTTCTTC.